Listed below are T cell receptor beta chains from one sample, sequenced in a study of T cell responses to AZD1222 COVID-19 vaccine. Only in-frame clones appear in the TCRdb table, and some are missing; sequencing was by immunoSEQ multiplex PCR. The sample comprises 87,000 or so clones, around 90% of which are singletons, and 3.7% rests with the top ten. Sequenced material: peripheral blood, taken on day 0 of AZD1222 vaccination. These receptors all stem from an adult in good health. Each CDR3 is given with its conserved first and last residue. The D gene is left open where the match is weak. Some rows have no size entry. The others give once, few or many, or a class for an expanded clone.

NA	TRBJ1-2	TRBV3-1/TRBV3-2	NA	CASSQVTEDKSPSGYTF	TGTGCCAGCAGCCAAGTGACAGAGGACAAATCCCCGAGTGGCTACACCTTC
NA	TRBJ2-1	TRBV9	NA	CASSLSDRTYNEQFF	TGTGCCAGCAGCCTCTCGGACAGAACCTACAATGAGCAGTTCTTC
NA	TRBJ1-1	TRBV6-5	NA	CASSTSGQREAFF	TGTGCCAGCAGTACCTCCGGGCAGCGTGAAGCTTTCTTT
once	TRBJ2-1	TRBV5-1	TRBD2	CASSGSRTSGALDEQFF	TGCGCCAGCAGCGGGAGTCGGACTAGCGGGGCTTTGGATGAGCAGTTCTTC
NA	TRBJ2-7	TRBV12-3/TRBV12-4	NA	CASSFGGEQYF	TGTGCCAGCAGTTTTGGAGGCGAGCAGTACTTC
NA	TRBJ2-7	TRBV6-5	TRBD1	CASSYRDRSYEQYF	TGTGCCAGCAGTTACCGGGACAGGAGCTACGAGCAGTACTTC
few	TRBJ2-1	TRBV6-4	NA	CASSDSGESRNEQFF	TGTGCCAGCAGTGACTCCGGGGAGTCTCGGAATGAGCAGTTCTTC
NA	TRBJ2-5	TRBV28	TRBD2	CASFTPGLAEETQYF	TGTGCCAGCTTCACCCCGGGACTAGCGGAAGAGACCCAGTACTTC
NA	TRBJ2-2	TRBV19	TRBD1	CAISDRGQMNTGELFF	TGTGCCATCTCTGACAGGGGACAGATGAACACCGGGGAGCTGTTTTTT
NA	TRBJ1-4	TRBV28	TRBD1	CASSLPGGAGEKLFF	TGTGCCAGCAGTCTACCAGGGGGCGCAGGTGAAAAACTGTTTTTT
NA	TRBJ2-7	TRBV6-5	NA	CASSYREEGKWYEQYF	TGTGCCAGCAGTTACAGGGAGGAGGGGAAGTGGTACGAGCAGTACTTC
NA	TRBJ1-4	TRBV5-5	NA	CASSPWGAVNEKLFF	TGTGCCAGCAGCCCGTGGGGGGCAGTTAATGAAAAACTGTTTTTT
NA	TRBJ2-4	TRBV25-1	NA	CASSEKGILAKNIQYF	TGTGCCAGCAGTGAAAAGGGTATACTAGCCAAAAACATTCAGTACTTC
once	TRBJ2-7	TRBV5-1	TRBD1	CASSWGTGAYEQYF	TGCGCCAGCAGCTGGGGTACAGGGGCATACGAGCAGTACTTC
few	TRBJ1-1	TRBV6-2/TRBV6-3	NA	CASSYSENTEAFF	TGTGCCAGCAGTTATTCGGAGAACACTGAAGCTTTCTTT
NA	TRBJ1-5	TRBV7-7	NA	CASRGAQPQHF	TGTGCCAGCAGGGGGGCTCAGCCCCAGCATTTT
NA	TRBJ1-6	TRBV19	TRBD1	CASSYRGGNSPLHF	TGTGCCAGTAGTTACAGGGGAGGTAATTCACCCCTCCACTTT
NA	TRBJ2-4	TRBV5-1	NA	CASSPTLAKNIQYF	TGCGCCAGCAGCCCGACCTTAGCCAAAAACATTCAGTACTTC
NA	TRBJ1-6	TRBV10-1	NA	CASSDGPNSPLHF	TGCGCCAGCAGTGACGGACCTAATTCACCCCTCCACTTT
NA	TRBJ2-3	TRBV5-1	NA	CATKVQRGTDTQYF	TGCGCCACCAAAGTACAGCGGGGCACAGATACGCAGTATTTT
few	TRBJ1-1	TRBV7-9	NA	CASSSGFGNPRAEAFF	TGTGCCAGCAGCTCGGGTTTTGGGAACCCGAGGGCTGAAGCTTTCTTT
NA	TRBJ1-4	TRBV3-1/TRBV3-2	NA	CASSLNEKLFF	TGTGCCAGCAGCCTTAATGAAAAACTGTTTTTT
once	TRBJ2-7	TRBV9	TRBD1	CASSATGTGYYEQYF	TGTGCCAGCAGCGCCACCGGGACAGGGTACTACGAGCAGTACTTC
NA	TRBJ2-2	TRBV19	NA	CASTPVGGELFF	TGTGCCAGTACTCCCGTGGGCGGGGAGCTGTTTTTT
NA	TRBJ1-6	TRBV3-1/TRBV3-2	NA	CASSQLSLSSYNSPLHF	TGTGCCAGCAGCCAATTGAGTCTTAGCTCCTATAATTCACCCCTCCACTTT
NA	TRBJ1-1	TRBV5-4	NA	CASSLVSEAFF	TGTGCCAGCAGCTTGGTCTCTGAAGCTTTCTTT
NA	TRBJ1-5	TRBV6-6	NA	CASSYSLGQQPQHF	TGTGCCAGCAGTTACTCTCTGGGTCAGCAGCCCCAGCATTTT
few	TRBJ1-4	TRBV7-9	NA	CATRTARELNEKLFF	TGTGCCACCAGGACAGCCCGCGAGCTTAATGAAAAACTGTTTTTT
NA	TRBJ2-5	TRBV6-5	NA	CASSYSGLPQETQYF	TGTGCCAGCAGTTACTCGGGACTGCCACAAGAGACCCAGTACTTC
NA	TRBJ1-3	TRBV30	NA	CAWSSEAENTIYF	TGTGCCTGGAGTTCGGAGGCAGAAAACACCATATATTTT
NA	TRBJ2-1	TRBV5-1	TRBD2	CASSFGLAGVDNEQFF	TGCGCCAGCAGCTTTGGACTAGCGGGGGTAGACAATGAGCAGTTCTTC
NA	TRBJ2-7	TRBV5-4	TRBD2	CASSDRLAGGLGEQYF	TGTGCCAGCAGCGACCGACTAGCGGGGGGGCTGGGCGAGCAGTACTTC
NA	TRBJ1-1	TRBV7-2	NA	CASSLGAGLNTEAFF	TGTGCCAGCAGCTTAGGTGCAGGGCTGAACACTGAAGCTTTCTTT
once	TRBJ2-3	TRBV19	TRBD1	CASSLTGGPDTQYF	TGTGCCAGTAGCTTGACAGGGGGTCCAGATACGCAGTATTTT
NA	TRBJ1-5	TRBV24-1	TRBD1	CATPGGQGRRGNQPQHF	TGTGCCACCCCGGGGGGACAGGGGCGAAGGGGCAATCAGCCCCAGCATTTT
NA	TRBJ2-7	TRBV6-6	NA	CASSPDTGQYF	TGTGCCAGCAGCCCTGACACGGGGCAGTACTTC
NA	TRBJ2-1	TRBV29-1	NA	CSVTSQDEQFF	TGCAGCGTTACCTCCCAGGATGAGCAGTTCTTC
NA	TRBJ2-1	TRBV12-5	NA	CASGTRRDNEQFF	TGTGCTAGTGGAACCCGTCGGGACAATGAGCAGTTCTTC
few	TRBJ1-2	TRBV2	NA	CASRPDGGATHGYTF	TGTGCCAGCAGGCCCGATGGGGGGGCGACCCATGGCTACACCTTC
NA	TRBJ2-7	TRBV5-1	TRBD1	CASSGTVFYEQYF	TGCGCCAGCAGCGGGACAGTTTTCTACGAGCAGTACTTC
NA	TRBJ2-2	TRBV19	TRBD1	CASSQQGVLTGELFF	TGTGCCAGTAGTCAACAGGGGGTTCTCACCGGGGAGCTGTTTTTT
NA	TRBJ1-2	TRBV30	NA	CASGLNYGYTF	TGTGCCTCGGGACTAAACTATGGCTACACCTTC
NA	TRBJ2-5	TRBV19	TRBD2	CASIGSSGDQETQYF	TGTGCCAGTATTGGGAGTAGCGGGGACCAAGAGACCCAGTACTTC
NA	TRBJ2-6	TRBV6-6	NA	CASRGPGRRANVLTF	TGTGCCAGCAGAGGACCGGGACGAAGGGCCAACGTCCTGACTTTC
NA	TRBJ1-3	TRBV19	NA	CASSLSGNTIYF	TGTGCCAGTAGCCTCTCTGGAAACACCATATATTTT
NA	TRBJ1-1	TRBV30	TRBD1	CAWIRQGVGTEAFF	TGTGCCTGGATCCGACAGGGGGTGGGCACTGAAGCTTTCTTT
few	TRBJ2-7	TRBV14	NA	CASSQDIGGEQYF	TGTGCCAGCAGCCAAGATATCGGCGGCGAGCAGTACTTC
once	TRBJ1-1	TRBV5-1	NA	CASSPSINTEAFF	TGCGCCAGCAGCCCTTCGATAAACACTGAAGCTTTCTTT
NA	TRBJ1-1	TRBV12-3/TRBV12-4	NA	CASTTLGGTTFF	TGTGCCAGCACCACCCTCGGGGGCACGACTTTCTTT
NA	TRBJ2-3	TRBV9	TRBD2	CASSVISGANTDTQYF	TGTGCCAGCAGCGTAATTAGCGGGGCCAACACAGATACGCAGTATTTT
NA	TRBJ1-4	TRBV6-6	TRBD1	CASRTTGGLNEKLFF	TGTGCCAGCAGGACCACAGGGGGCCTTAATGAAAAACTGTTTTTT